This T cell receptor beta chain came from a study of cytomegalovirus exposure and HLA in healthy donors. Study-wide results and caveats: The study designated 150 or so TCR beta chains cytomegalovirus-associated. Among the CMV-associated chains, three were confirmed in vitro as specific for CMV antigens. Subsequent analysis found a tendency for first-cohort TCR clusters to co-occur within the 120 or so validation repertoires.

This clone was observed a handful of times. Its antigen remains unidentified. TCRdb's copy holds only in-frame clones and misses some; the assay was immunoSEQ multiplex PCR. The table shows about 73,000 clones, with roughly 89% occurring only once. Trimming removed 0 bases from V and 6 bases from J, with 10 bases in between. This CDR3 region has 13 residues. Germline assignment: CDR1 SGDLS and CDR2 YYNGEE. Donors were drawn from the approximately 110-subject validation cohort, separate from the approximately 700-subject first cohort. V usage is TRBV9 and J usage is TRBJ2-7; the D gene is possibly TRBD2 (5 bases). The specimen sequenced was PBMCs. The sequence derives from a woman between 18 and 30 years old in good health and CMV-seropositive. CDR3 DNA sequence: TGTGCCAGCAGCGTAGACCTGGGAGCCGAGCAGTACTTC. Encoded protein: CASSVDLGAEQYF. The full variable domain, its missing parts supplied by reference TRBV9 and TRBJ2-7, is DSGVTQTPKHLITATGQRVTLRCSPRSGDLSVYWYQQSLDQGLQFLIQYYNGEERAKGNILERFSAQQFPDLHSELNLSSLELGDSALYFCASSVDLGAEQYFGPGTRLTVT.